The 22 T cell receptor beta chains reported below all come from one sample, sequenced in a study of T cell changes during pregnancy in multiple sclerosis. The table came from immunoSEQ multiplex PCR; TCRdb's copy has only in-frame clones and leaves some out. The sample includes about 20,000 clones, 87% seen only once; the top ten take less than 15%. The source material was CD8+ T cells from peripheral blood mononuclear cells, sampled in the third trimester of pregnancy. The origin of the receptors is a female donor in good health, enrolled as a control in a pregnancy study.

In this sample, this clone turned up once. The rearrangement uses TRBV7-9 and TRBJ2-5; D remains ambiguous. The CDR3 covers 14 residues. V was shortened by 2 bases and J by 0 bases, with 7 bases between the two germline ends. Germline V gene lookup returns CDR1 SEHNR and CDR2 FQNEAQ (reference sequence). This CDR3 reads CASSLTEYQETQYF. CDR3 bases: TGTGCCAGCAGCTTAACAGAGTACCAAGAGACCCAGTACTTC.

The chain couples TRBV29-1 to TRBJ1-1, with 8 bases fitting TRBD1. CDR3 size: 15 residues. The germline CDR1 and CDR2 sequences are SQVTM and ANQGSEA. Trimming at V came to 6 bases and at J to 2 bases, leaving 11 bases not matched to a gene. CDR3 sequence (DNA): TGCAGCGTGGCAGGGGGCGCGGGGGAAAACACTGAAGCTTTCTTT. Protein product: CSVAGGAGENTEAFF.

The chain uses TRBV5-1 and TRBJ2-7, with 13 nucleotides matching TRBD2. CDR1 and CDR2 (germline): SGHRS, YFSETQ. This CDR3 spans 16 amino acids. Unmatched junction bases numbered 2, after V lost 0 bases and J lost 2 bases. CDR3 loop: CASSLELAGGTYEQYF. CDR3 in DNA: TGCGCCAGCAGCTTGGAACTAGCGGGGGGGACCTACGAGCAGTACTTC.

The rearrangement joins TRBV6-4 to TRBJ2-3; the match to TRBD1 covers 8 bases. In germline, CDR1 is MRHNA, CDR2 SNTAGT. J lost 0 bases, V lost 3 bases, and 5 bases had no gene match. CDR3 size: 16 residues. CDR3 nucleotide sequence: TGTGCCAGCAGTGAGAGCGCAGGGGGCAGCACAGATACGCAGTATTTT. Translation: CASSESAGGSTDTQYF.

The J gene is TRBJ2-7, the V gene TRBV27; 9 positions agree with TRBD1. V lost 1 base and J lost 3; bases outside the gene matches: 4. CDR1 is MNHEY and CDR2 is SMNVEV in the germline V gene (reference sequence). The CDR3 has 15 amino acids. The CDR3 region has the DNA TGTGCCAGCAGTTTATGGGGGACAGGGAACTACGAGCAGTACTTC. It codes for CASSLWGTGNYEQYF.

The genes are TRBV29-1 and TRBJ1-2; 7 bases map to TRBD1. Looked up from germline, CDR1 is SQVTM and CDR2 is ANQGSEA. The V and J ends lost 1 base and 4 bases, in that order; junction bases with no gene match: 0. This CDR3 is 12 amino acids long. The CDR3 nucleotides are TGCAGCGTTGAAGGACAGGGCTATGGCTACACCTTC. It encodes CSVEGQGYGYTF. Full variable domain (remainder filled in from reference TRBV29-1 and TRBJ1-2): SAVISQKPSRDICQRGTSLTIQCQVDSQVTMMFWYRQQPGQSLTLIATANQGSEATYESGFVIDKFPISRPNLTFSTLTVSNMSPEDSSIYLCSVEGQGYGYTFGSGTRLTVV.

The chain links TRBV5-1 to TRBJ2-1; 7 nucleotides align to TRBD1. Trimming took 6 bases from V and 6 from J; bases not matched to a gene: 6. This CDR3 contains 13 residues. Germline CDR1 SGHRS, CDR2 YFSETQ. DNA of the CDR3: TGCGCCAGCACCTTACAGGGGACCAATGAGCAGTTCTTC. This encodes CASTLQGTNEQFF.

V is TRBV27 and J is TRBJ2-7; 9 bases align to TRBD2. Losses at the gene ends were 5 bases for V and 6 bases for J; bases not matched to a gene: 8. The CDR3 is 14 residues long. Per germline, CDR1 MNHEY and CDR2 SMNVEV (reference sequence). The CDR3 loop is CASSPRLAVGEQYF. The CDR3 DNA sequence: TGTGCCAGCAGTCCCCGACTAGCGGTCGGCGAGCAGTACTTC.

This clone was found a few times. V gene TRBV2 combines with J gene TRBJ1-6; 7 bases agree with TRBD1. The J segment lost 7 bases and the V segment lost 6 bases, leaving 9 bases of the junction unmatched. The CDR3 sequence is 15 residues long. Germline CDR1 is SNHLY and CDR2 is FYNNEI. CDR3 protein: CASRYRQGVNSPLHF. In nucleotides, the CDR3 is TGTGCCAGCAGATATAGACAGGGTGTAAATTCACCCCTCCACTTT.

The genes are TRBV5-1 and TRBJ1-1; the match to TRBD1 covers 8 bases. V shed 4 bases and J 1 base; nucleotides not matched to a gene: 3. This CDR3 has 14 residues. The germline V gene encodes CDR1 SGHRS and CDR2 YFSETQ. This chain's CDR3 is CASSHRGANTEAFF. The CDR3 DNA sequence: TGCGCCAGCAGCCACAGGGGGGCGAACACTGAAGCTTTCTTT.

The chain employs TRBV7-9 and TRBJ1-2; D remains unclear. Germline V gene sequence: CDR1 SEHNR, CDR2 FQNEAQ (reference sequence). This CDR3 has 15 residues. V lost 5 bases and J lost 3, with 16 bases in between. CDR3 protein: CASSPGGGGYYGYTF. The CDR3 DNA is TGTGCCAGCAGCCCGGGAGGAGGAGGGTACTATGGCTACACCTTC.

V is TRBV29-1 and J is TRBJ1-3; D not resolved. The CDR3 covers 15 residues. V was clipped by 1 base and J by 8 bases, with 18 bases between them. Germline V CDR1 and CDR2: SQVTM, ANQGSEA. CDR3: CSVEAWESYGDTIYF. CDR3 nucleotide sequence: TGCAGCGTTGAAGCTTGGGAGTCTTACGGAGACACCATATATTTT. Complete variable domain (other parts from reference TRBV29-1 and TRBJ1-3): SAVISQKPSRDICQRGTSLTIQCQVDSQVTMMFWYRQQPGQSLTLIATANQGSEATYESGFVIDKFPISRPNLTFSTLTVSNMSPEDSSIYLCSVEAWESYGDTIYFGEGSWLTVV.

The chain has TRBV5-1 and TRBJ2-4; the match to TRBD2 covers 11 bases. Germline V gene data show CDR1 as SGHRS and CDR2 as YFSETQ. Trimming cost V 0 bases and J 4 bases; bases outside gene matches: 6. The CDR3 totals 17 residues. The CDR3 DNA sequence: TGCGCCAGCAGCTTGGCCCTAGCGGGAGGAGGAAAAAACATTCAGTACTTC. Protein product: CASSLALAGGGKNIQYF.

J is TRBJ1-1 and V is TRBV19; D might be TRBD1 (6 bases). V shed 7 bases and J shed 8 bases, with 23 bases lying between them. Germline assignment: CDR1 LNHDA and CDR2 SQIVND (reference sequence). The CDR3 totals 15 residues. The CDR3 nucleotides read TGTGCCAGTATCCCGCGCCCCGGGACACCGAGGGAAGCTTTCTTT. It encodes CASIPRPGTPREAFF. The complete variable domain, with remaining parts taken from reference TRBV19 and TRBJ1-1, reads DGGITQSPKYLFRKEGQNVTLSCEQNLNHDAMYWYRQDPGQGLRLIYYSQIVNDFQKGDIAEGYSVSREKKESFPLTVTSAQKNPTAFYLCASIPRPGTPREAFFGQGTRLTVV.

The CDR3 loop is CASKYRAGGADTQYF. The CDR3, as DNA: TGTGCCAGCAAGTATCGAGCGGGAGGCGCAGATACGCAGTATTTT. This chain uses TRBV2 with TRBJ2-3, with 9 bases matching TRBD2. Per germline, CDR1 SNHLY and CDR2 FYNNEI. CDR3 size: 15 residues. J lost 4 bases, V lost 7 bases, and 9 bases had no gene match.

V usage is TRBV4-1 and J usage is TRBJ2-1; 9 bases line up with TRBD2. Per germline, CDR1 MGHRA and CDR2 YSYEKL. The CDR3 length is 17 residues. Unmatched junction bases numbered 9, after V lost 0 bases and J lost 6 bases. CDR3 DNA sequence: TGCGCCAGCAGCCAAGAATGGGCGGGGGGGCCTCTCAATGAGCAGTTCTTC. This translates into CASSQEWAGGPLNEQFF.

This chain links TRBV6-1 with TRBJ2-7; 8 bases are shared with TRBD2. The CDR3 runs 15 residues. The J segment lost 2 bases and the V segment lost 3 bases, leaving 6 bases of the junction unmatched. CDR1 MNHNS and CDR2 SASEGT come from the germline V gene. The CDR3 loop reads CASSEASGYPYEQYF. The CDR3 bases are TGTGCCAGCAGTGAGGCTAGCGGGTATCCCTACGAGCAGTACTTC.

This chain links TRBV6-1 with TRBJ2-3; 7 bases align to TRBD2. V was pared by 5 bases and J by 3 bases, with 8 bases of the junction left unmatched. The CDR3 runs to 15 residues. Germline V gene sequence: CDR1 MNHNS, CDR2 SASEGT. The CDR3 loop reads CASSSPSGGTDTQYF. CDR3 nucleotide sequence: TGTGCCAGCAGTTCACCTAGCGGTGGAACAGATACGCAGTATTTT.

The chain couples TRBV19 to TRBJ2-7, with D uncertain. Germline CDR1 LNHDA, CDR2 SQIVND (reference sequence). V was shortened by 1 base and J by 2 bases, with 12 bases between the two germline ends. The length of the CDR3 is 15 residues. CDR3 sequence reads: CASSIGQYPTYEQYF. For the CDR3, the DNA is TGTGCCAGTAGTATAGGGCAGTATCCGACCTACGAGCAGTACTTC.

The gene calls are TRBV21-1 and TRBJ1-1; the D call in the table, TRBD1, was not verified against the DNA. TRBV21-1 is assigned pseudogene status. The CDR3 is 15 amino acids. CDR3 coding DNA: TGTGCCAGCAGCTTACCGGGACAGGTGACCACTGAAGCTTTCTTT. It codes for CASSLPGQVTTEAFF.

The chain uses TRBV11-3 and TRBJ2-3, with TRBD1 as a possible D gene (6 bases). Germline V gene lookup returns CDR1 SGHNT and CDR2 YENEEA. Between the trimmed V and J ends, which lost 5 bases and 6 bases, there was a span of 15 bases. There are 14 residues in the CDR3. For the CDR3, the DNA is TGTGCCAGCAGCCCCAGGACAGATCCCGATACGCAGTATTTT. Amino acids: CASSPRTDPDTQYF.

This chain uses TRBV5-5 with TRBJ1-4, with unresolved D. Germline CDR1 and CDR2: SGHKS and YYEKEE (reference sequence). The CDR3 runs 17 residues. Trimming cost V 3 bases and J 4 bases, with 19 bases left between them. The CDR3 DNA follows: TGTGCCAGCAGCTCGGCTCTACCGGGAGTCCTTAATGAAAAACTGTTTTTT. Its translation: CASSSALPGVLNEKLFF.